One and the same sample provided the 18 T cell receptor beta chains below, sequenced in a study of T cell repertoires in cytomegalovirus infection. In TCRdb, the reads were re-called with MiXCR into one record per CDR3 protein. The table includes around 300,000 distinct CDR3 sequences, 20% to 30% detected once. The sample comprised PBMCs. The receptors originated from a human donor in good health (CMV status not recorded). Some clones in this sample may be carry-over from other donors' samples.

The CDR3 coding sequence is TGTGCCAGCAGCTTAGCGGGAGGAATAATCGGCACTGAAGCTTTCTTT. It encodes CASSLAGGIIGTEAFF. The genes are TRBV7-8 and TRBJ1-1; D remains ambiguous. Trimming shortened V by 0 bases and J by 4 bases, and 15 bases separated the two germline ends. CDR1 SGHVS and CDR2 FQNEAQ come from the germline V gene. This CDR3 comprises 16 residues.

This clonotype was seen only a few times. The chain is built from TRBV29-1 and TRBJ2-1, with D possibly matching TRBD1 (6 bases). The V end was cut by 0 bases, the J end by 9 bases, with 18 bases between. Germline CDR1 reads SQVTM; CDR2 reads ANQGSEA. The CDR3 sequence is 15 residues long. As DNA, the CDR3 is TGCAGCGTTGAAGATCCTGTTCAGGGGAACGGTGAGCAGTTCTTC. It codes for CSVEDPVQGNGEQFF.

This clonotype was picked up many times. The gene calls are TRBV7-2 and TRBJ2-3; D is possibly TRBD1 (6 bases). This CDR3 is 16 amino acids long. Germline V gene sequence: CDR1 SGHTA, CDR2 FQGNSA. V was shortened by 3 bases and J by 4 bases, with 17 bases between the two germline ends. CDR3 DNA: TGTGCCAGCAGCTTGAGTGTAGGGGGTTCGGCAGATACGCAGTATTTT. This translates into CASSLSVGGSADTQYF.

V and J are TRBV4-3 and TRBJ2-6, with 10 bases identical to TRBD2. The CDR3 contains 18 residues. The J segment lost 0 bases and the V segment lost 3 bases, leaving 5 bases of the junction unmatched. CDR1 and CDR2 from the germline V gene are LGHNA and YSLEER. The CDR3 sequence is CASSQATSGNSGANVLTF. The CDR3 DNA reads TGCGCCAGCAGCCAGGCCACTAGCGGGAACTCTGGGGCCAACGTCCTGACTTTC.

This clonotype was counted ten times or more. The chain joins TRBV10-3 to TRBJ2-3, with D tentatively TRBD1 (5 bases). Trimming removed 5 bases from V and 2 bases from J, with 20 bases in between. CDR1 is ENHRY and CDR2 is SYGVKD in the germline V gene. The CDR3 has 17 residues. Written as DNA, the CDR3 is TGTGCCATCAGTCCCTATTCGACAGAAGACCTCACAGATACGCAGTATTTT. Translated, it gives CAISPYSTEDLTDTQYF.

This clonotype was seen repeatedly, ten times or more. The CDR3 spells CASSAGLAGASSYNEQFF. The DNA for the CDR3 is TGTGCCAGCAGCGCAGGACTAGCGGGGGCGAGCTCCTACAATGAGCAGTTCTTC. This rearrangement joins TRBV11-2 to TRBJ2-1; 13 nucleotides agree with TRBD2. The germline gives CDR1 SGHAT, CDR2 FQNNGV. CDR3 length equals 18 residues. V lost 5 bases and J lost 0; bases outside the gene matches: 7.

V and J are TRBV28 and TRBJ1-6; 8 positions agree with TRBD1. This CDR3 is 15 amino acids long. Losses at the gene ends were 3 bases for V and 9 bases for J; bases not matched to a gene: 7. Germline-derived CDR1 and CDR2 are MDHEN and SYDVKM. This CDR3 reads CASSFGQGGRSPLHF. The DNA for the CDR3 is TGTGCCAGCAGTTTCGGACAGGGCGGTCGTTCACCCCTCCACTTT.

This clonotype turned up a few times. The chain combines TRBV12-3 or TRBV12-4 with TRBJ1-1; D is uncertain. This CDR3 contains 12 residues. Trimming took 2 bases from V and 7 from J, leaving 8 bases between them. In DNA, the CDR3 is TGTGCCAGCAGTTTATATGGTGTTGAAGCTTTCTTT. Its protein product is CASSLYGVEAFF.

This clonotype appeared a few times. The genes are TRBV6-1 and TRBJ1-6; 9 bases match TRBD1. The V segment lost 5 bases and the J segment 7 bases; nucleotides outside the gene matches: 12. The germline V gene encodes CDR1 MNHNS and CDR2 SASEGT. The CDR3 sequence is 17 residues long. CDR3 sequence reads: CASSYLQTGTGNSPLHF. The CDR3 bases are TGTGCCAGCAGTTACTTGCAAACCGGGACAGGGAATTCACCCCTCCACTTT.

The V gene is TRBV29-1, the J gene TRBJ2-7; 8 bases match TRBD2. Germline V gene data show CDR1 as SQVTM and CDR2 as ANQGSEA. V lost 7 bases, J lost 4 bases, and 6 bases stayed unmatched. The CDR3 runs to 12 residues. CDR3 in amino acids: CSAGAGAYEQYF. The CDR3, as DNA: TGCAGCGCCGGAGCGGGAGCGTACGAGCAGTACTTC.

In this sample, this clonotype turned up a few times. The gene calls are TRBV12-5 and TRBJ1-2, with D hard to call. CDR3 size: 14 residues. The V end lost 1 base, the J end lost 4 bases, and 10 bases lay between the germline ends. Germline loops: CDR1 LGHNT, CDR2 FRNRAP. The CDR3 DNA reads TGTGCTAGTGGTTTGGATTCTAGACTCTATGGCTACACCTTC. Residues: CASGLDSRLYGYTF.

This clonotype was recorded a few times. The chain has TRBV6-2 or TRBV6-3 and TRBJ2-2; D is unclear. The CDR3 is made up of 13 amino acids. Trimming removed 2 bases at V and 7 bases at J, with 8 bases between. CDR1 MNHEY and CDR2 SVGEGT come from the germline V gene. CDR3: CASSYTLIGELFF. The CDR3 coding sequence is TGTGCCAGCAGTTACACTCTAATCGGGGAGCTGTTTTTT.

This clonotype has only a few counts. This sequence joins TRBV7-2 and TRBJ1-2, with a possible D match to TRBD1 (5 bases). CDR1 is SGHTA and CDR2 is FQGNSA in the germline V gene. Trimming removed 5 bases from V and 8 bases from J, with 15 bases in between. There are 13 residues in the CDR3. The chain's CDR3 is CASSRDRLEGYTF. The CDR3 region has the DNA TGTGCCAGCAGCCGGGACCGCCTGGAGGGCTACACCTTC. The full variable domain, in which reference TRBV7-2 and TRBJ1-2 provide the parts outside the CDR3, is GAGVSQSPSNKVTEKGKDVELRCDPISGHTALYWYRQSLGQGLEFLIYFQGNSAPDKSGLPSDRFSAERTGGSVSTLTIQRTQQEDSAVYLCASSRDRLEGYTFGSGTRLTVV.

This clonotype was detected a few times. This sequence joins TRBV20-1 and TRBJ2-7; 9 positions match TRBD1. This CDR3 has 16 amino acids. Germline CDR1 DFQATT, CDR2 SNEGSKA (reference sequence). V lost 1 base, J lost 0 bases, and 7 bases stayed unmatched. In nucleotides, the CDR3 is TGCAGTGCTAGAGGGAGGACAGGGGCGTTCTCCTACGAGCAGTACTTC. This sequence encodes CSARGRTGAFSYEQYF.

The CDR3 region has the DNA TGTGCCAGCACCAAGCTTATGGGGGGCTCTGAAAAACTGTTTTTT. It is translated as CASTKLMGGSEKLFF. The chain has TRBV5-6 and TRBJ1-4, with D possibly TRBD1 on 6 matching bases. V lost 6 bases and J lost 7, with 19 bases in between. CDR3 length: 15 amino acids. Germline V CDR1 and CDR2: SGHDT, YYEEEE.

This clonotype has ten or more counts. The chain couples TRBV7-2 to TRBJ1-1; no clear D. V was clipped by 1 base and J by 0 bases, with 6 bases between them. The CDR3 length is 14 residues. The germline V gene has CDR1 SGHTA and CDR2 FQGNSA. The CDR3 DNA reads TGTGCCAGCAGCTTAGACCTACTGAACACTGAAGCTTTCTTT. Translating it yields CASSLDLLNTEAFF. Together with reference TRBV7-2 and TRBJ1-1, the CDR3 gives the full variable domain: GAGVSQSPSNKVTEKGKDVELRCDPISGHTALYWYRQSLGQGLEFLIYFQGNSAPDKSGLPSDRFSAERTGGSVSTLTIQRTQQEDSAVYLCASSLDLLNTEAFFGQGTRLTVV.

This chain connects TRBV28 to TRBJ1-1; D gene ambiguous. The CDR3 extends over 15 amino acids. Germline lookup yields CDR1 MDHEN and CDR2 SYDVKM. The germline V and J ends were trimmed by 3 bases and 2 bases, with 13 bases remaining between them. CDR3 bases: TGTGCCAGCAGTTTGTTTACGTCCCAAAACACTGAAGCTTTCTTT. Residues: CASSLFTSQNTEAFF.

V usage is TRBV7-3 and J usage is TRBJ2-1; D is uncertain. Germline V gene lookup returns CDR1 SGHTA and CDR2 FQGTGA. V was shortened by 2 bases and J by 4 bases, with 15 bases between the two germline ends. This CDR3 contains 16 residues. CDR3 in amino acids: CASSLASASKYNEQFF. In DNA, the CDR3 is TGTGCCAGCAGCTTAGCGTCGGCTTCAAAATACAATGAGCAGTTCTTC.